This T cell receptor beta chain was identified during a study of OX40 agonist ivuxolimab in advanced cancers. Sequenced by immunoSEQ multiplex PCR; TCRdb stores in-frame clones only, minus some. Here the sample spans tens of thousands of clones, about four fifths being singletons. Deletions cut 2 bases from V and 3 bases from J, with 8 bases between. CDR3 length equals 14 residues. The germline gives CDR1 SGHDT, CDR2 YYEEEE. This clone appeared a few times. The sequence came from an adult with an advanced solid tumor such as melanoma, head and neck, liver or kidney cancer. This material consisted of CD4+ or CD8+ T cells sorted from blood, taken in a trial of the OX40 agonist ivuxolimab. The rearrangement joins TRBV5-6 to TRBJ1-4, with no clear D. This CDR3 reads CASSLSGANEKLFF. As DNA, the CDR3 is TGTGCCAGCAGCTTATCTGGGGCTAATGAAAAACTGTTTTTT.